The 11 T cell receptor beta chains given below trace back to one sample, sequenced in a study of cytomegalovirus exposure and HLA in healthy donors. Primers included in the PCR were 60 Vbeta and 13 Jbeta primers. Clones were read by immunoSEQ multiplex PCR, and TCRdb kept only the in-frame ones, dropping some. Of about 100,000 clones in the sample, around 82% are singletons; the top ten hold more than 0.6%. Sample: PBMCs. The receptors shown here come from a woman aged 60 to 75 in good health and CMV-seronegative.

The chain joins TRBV9 to TRBJ2-7; 7 bases are shared with TRBD1. CDR1 and CDR2 (germline): SGDLS, YYNGEE. Trimming cost V 4 bases and J 6 bases; bases outside gene matches: 7. The CDR3 runs to 13 residues. CDR3 residues: CASSPRTGGEQYF. CDR3 nucleotide sequence: TGTGCCAGCAGCCCTAGGACAGGAGGCGAGCAGTACTTC. Using reference TRBV9 and TRBJ2-7 for the parts outside the CDR3, the full variable domain is DSGVTQTPKHLITATGQRVTLRCSPRSGDLSVYWYQQSLDQGLQFLIQYYNGEERAKGNILERFSAQQFPDLHSELNLSSLELGDSALYFCASSPRTGGEQYFGPGTRLTVT.

This chain joins TRBV6-5 and TRBJ1-5, with 7 bases that match TRBD1. The germline CDR1 and CDR2 sequences are MNHEY and SVGAGI. The CDR3 contains 15 residues. V lost 6 bases, J lost 3 bases, and 8 bases stayed unmatched. CDR3 in amino acids: CASSIQGTINQPQHF. The CDR3 DNA reads as TGTGCCAGCAGCATACAGGGGACCATCAATCAGCCCCAGCATTTT.

The chain joins TRBV30 to TRBJ2-7; TRBD2 might be the D (6 bases). This CDR3 comprises 11 residues. Between the trimmed V and J ends, which lost 5 bases and 7 bases, there was a span of 12 bases. Per germline, CDR1 GTSNPN and CDR2 SVGIG (reference sequence). The CDR3 nucleotides are TGTGCCTGGCCCCTCGGGGGAGAGCAGTACTTC. This gives the protein CAWPLGGEQYF.

The V gene is TRBV27, the J gene TRBJ2-7; perhaps TRBD2 as D (6 bases). V was trimmed by 5 bases and J by 4 bases, leaving 18 bases between them. The CDR3 contains 15 residues. Germline lookup yields CDR1 MNHEY and CDR2 SMNVEV (reference sequence). The CDR3 here is CASSTRDGGMYEQYF. DNA for the CDR3: TGTGCCAGCAGTACCCGTGACGGGGGAATGTACGAGCAGTACTTC.

The chain recombines TRBV4-1 with TRBJ2-7; D possibly corresponds to TRBD1 (6 bases). The ends were cut back, 0 bases at V and 3 bases at J, with 9 bases in the middle. The CDR3 length is 14 residues. The germline CDR1 and CDR2 sequences are MGHRA and YSYEKL. The CDR3, as DNA: TGCGCCAGCAGCCAAGAGGACAGAAACTACGAGCAGTACTTC. It is translated as CASSQEDRNYEQYF.

V gene TRBV7-2 combines with J gene TRBJ2-1; weak D call: TRBD2 (6 bases). The CDR3 spans 16 residues. Germline lookup yields CDR1 SGHTA and CDR2 FQGNSA. V dropped 5 bases and J dropped 8 bases, with 22 bases sitting between them. This CDR3 is CASSALGGPSMDEQFF. The CDR3 DNA sequence: TGTGCCAGCAGCGCCTTGGGGGGTCCCTCTATGGATGAGCAGTTCTTC.

CDR3 protein: CASSVPAGVGNTIYF. CDR3 nucleotides: TGTGCCAGCAGCGTCCCGGCAGGTGTCGGAAACACCATATATTTT. The V gene is TRBV7-2, the J gene TRBJ1-3; D is uncertain. The germline V gene has CDR1 SGHTA and CDR2 FQGNSA. Trimming removed 5 bases from V and 4 bases from J, with 15 bases in between. The CDR3 spans 15 residues.

This chain joins TRBV5-6 and TRBJ2-3, with 11 bases aligning to TRBD2. With V trimmed by 0 bases and J by 2 bases, 5 bases remained unmatched. The CDR3 contains 17 residues. Germline V lookup: CDR1 SGHDT, CDR2 YYEEEE. As DNA, the CDR3 is TGTGCCAGCAGCTTGGGGGGACTAGCGGCTTACACAGATACGCAGTATTTT. The encoded protein is CASSLGGLAAYTDTQYF.

The chain links TRBV14 to TRBJ2-7, with 7 bases matching TRBD2. This CDR3 is 16 amino acids long. Germline V gene data show CDR1 as SGHDN and CDR2 as FVKESK. Losses at the gene ends were 0 bases for V and 1 base for J; bases not matched to a gene: 6. The CDR3 coding sequence is TGTGCCAGCAGCCAAGATCGAGGCGGGAGTTCCTACGAGCAGTACTTC. This codes for CASSQDRGGSSYEQYF.

V gene TRBV30 combines with J gene TRBJ2-1; 10 positions match TRBD2. Germline CDR1 and CDR2: GTSNPN and SVGIG (reference sequence). The V and J ends lost 0 bases and 15 bases, in that order; junction bases with no gene match: 11. The CDR3 sequence is 14 residues long. CDR3 amino acids: CAWSVVTSGVVRFF. CDR3 bases: TGTGCCTGGAGTGTGGTCACTAGCGGGGTCGTAAGGTTCTTC.

The rearrangement joins TRBV28 to TRBJ2-1; D perhaps matches TRBD1 (5 bases). CDR1 and CDR2 (germline): MDHEN, SYDVKM. The CDR3 is 11 amino acids. Trimming removed 2 bases from V and 9 bases from J, with 5 bases in between. In nucleotides, the CDR3 is TGTGCCAGCAGTTTAAGGGGTGAGCAGTTCTTC. Translating it yields CASSLRGEQFF.